Listed below are T cell receptor beta chains from one sample, sequenced in a study of blood T cell repertoires in COVID-19. Some clones are missing from TCRdb's copy, which holds only in-frame ones; the method was immunoSEQ multiplex PCR. The table shows 100,000 to 150,000 clones, with roughly three quarters occurring only once. Sequences were obtained from peripheral blood. All receptors derive from a woman aged 70-85 years with acute or convalescent COVID-19. The CDR3 runs from the conserved cysteine through the conserved F or W. The order of the fields is V gene, J gene, CDR3 protein.

V: TRBV7-9; J: TRBJ2-5; CDR3: CASSSTSGRAGKTQYF
V: TRBV28; J: TRBJ2-2; CDR3: CASSPFGLAQNTGELFF
V: TRBV27; J: TRBJ2-7; CDR3: CASRSGGAYEQYF
V: TRBV3-1/TRBV3-2; J: TRBJ2-5; CDR3: CASSQGLAVDQETQYF
V: TRBV5-1; J: TRBJ2-7; CDR3: CASSLWTGDSSYEQYF
V: TRBV10-3; J: TRBJ2-7; CDR3: CAISIQKGVVVYEQYF
V: TRBV6-1; J: TRBJ2-2; CDR3: CASSELPRAGELFF
V: TRBV18; J: TRBJ2-3; CDR3: CASSPPVPPGLAGAGDTQYF
V: TRBV7-8; J: TRBJ1-2; CDR3: CASSRAMGQGYGYTF
V: TRBV5-6; J: TRBJ1-1; CDR3: CASSSPGTVGYTEAFF
V: TRBV10-2; J: TRBJ2-4; CDR3: CASSPGQASKNIQYF
V: TRBV10-3; J: TRBJ2-1; CDR3: CAIRRGHNEQFF
V: TRBV6-5; J: TRBJ1-1; CDR3: CASTGTRAYTEAFF
V: TRBV19; J: TRBJ2-5; CDR3: CASSINGRETQYF
V: TRBV7-2; J: TRBJ2-7; CDR3: CASSLGTSGGTYEQYF
V: TRBV3-1/TRBV3-2; J: TRBJ1-1; CDR3: CASSQVRDRARRTEAFF
V: TRBV5-3; J: TRBJ1-1; CDR3: CARSPNRDRREAFF
V: TRBV7-6; J: TRBJ2-6; CDR3: CASSLGGPSGANVLTF
V: TRBV6-9; J: TRBJ2-2; CDR3: CASSSRTGGASGELFF
V: TRBV19; J: TRBJ1-5; CDR3: CASSTDRVRVGNQPQHF
V: TRBV27; J: TRBJ1-2; CDR3: CASSRYGTGARDYGYTF
V: TRBV6-5; J: TRBJ2-1; CDR3: CASGSGRIGVEFF
V: TRBV24-1; J: TRBJ2-3; CDR3: CATSDDTSTDTQYF
V: TRBV30; J: TRBJ2-2; CDR3: CAWTPVRRAGELFF
V: TRBV25-1; J: TRBJ1-3; CDR3: CASSESTAIYF
V: TRBV24-1; J: TRBJ2-5; CDR3: CATRGAGQETQYF
V: TRBV5-5; J: TRBJ1-4; CDR3: CASSLQGATRATNEKLFF
V: TRBV5-1; J: TRBJ2-7; CDR3: CASSWGVTGAWGEQYF
V: TRBV5-1; J: TRBJ2-5; CDR3: CASSLQGRETQYF
V: TRBV2; J: TRBJ1-4; CDR3: CASSDRDLVEKLFF
V: TRBV3-1/TRBV3-2; J: TRBJ1-1; CDR3: CASSQAGQGYTEAFF
V: TRBV3-1/TRBV3-2; J: TRBJ1-4; CDR3: CASSLQGFNEKLFF
V: TRBV28; J: TRBJ2-5; CDR3: CASSTGGAIQETQYF
V: TRBV10-2; J: TRBJ2-5; CDR3: CASSEPGLAGVETQYF
V: TRBV10-2; J: TRBJ2-7; CDR3: CASRLMTGAYEQYF
V: TRBV14; J: TRBJ2-4; CDR3: CASSQNRGTGSNIQYF
V: TRBV28; J: TRBJ2-7; CDR3: CATRTSTYEQYF
V: TRBV6-2/TRBV6-3; J: TRBJ2-7; CDR3: CASSYSLPGQHEQYF
V: TRBV29-1; J: TRBJ2-1; CDR3: CSVGGGRGFEQFF
V: TRBV29-1; J: TRBJ2-1; CDR3: CSVDSGRTGSNEQFF
V: TRBV6-5; J: TRBJ1-5; CDR3: CASSYSGSGGNQPQHF
V: TRBV11-1; J: TRBJ2-7; CDR3: CASSLGLDRSYEQYF
V: TRBV27; J: TRBJ2-1; CDR3: CASSLGQQGTYNEQFF
V: TRBV11-2; J: TRBJ2-6; CDR3: CASSAAGNAGANVLTF
V: TRBV6-5; J: TRBJ1-1; CDR3: CASSYLASGGEAFF
V: TRBV5-1; J: TRBJ1-1; CDR3: CASSLEARGLTEAFF
V: TRBV3-1/TRBV3-2; J: TRBJ2-3; CDR3: CASSQDTRTNTDTQYF
V: TRBV5-4; J: TRBJ1-6; CDR3: CASSIGGKNSPLHF
V: TRBV2; J: TRBJ1-1; CDR3: CASSVEGAATEAFF